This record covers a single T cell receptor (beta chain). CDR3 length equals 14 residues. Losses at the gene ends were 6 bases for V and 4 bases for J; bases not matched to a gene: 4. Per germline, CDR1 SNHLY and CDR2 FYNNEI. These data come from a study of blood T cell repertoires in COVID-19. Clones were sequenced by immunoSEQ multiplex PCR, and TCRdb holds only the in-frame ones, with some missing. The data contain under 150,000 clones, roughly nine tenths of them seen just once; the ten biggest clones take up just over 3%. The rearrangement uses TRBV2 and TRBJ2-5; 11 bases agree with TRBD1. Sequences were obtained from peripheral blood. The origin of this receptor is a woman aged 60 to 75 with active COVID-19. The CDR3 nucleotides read TGTGCCAGCAGGGGACAGGGGGGGGGAGAGACCCAGTACTTC. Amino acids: CASRGQGGGETQYF.